This T cell receptor (beta chain) was obtained from a study of shared T cell receptors in the human thymus. TCRdb's copy holds only in-frame clones and misses some; the assay was immunoSEQ multiplex PCR. The sample lists about 710,000 clones, more than 75% occurring once. Trimming pared 6 bases from V and 0 bases from J, leaving 11 bases between. Germline lookup yields CDR1 MNHNY and CDR2 SVGAGI (reference sequence). The length of the CDR3 is 15 residues. These data were likewise used in another study, on human thymus T cells.

The sequenced sample was thymocytes. The chain carries TRBV6-6 and TRBJ2-2; D ambiguous. The clonotype comes from a boy younger than two with a congenital heart defect. The CDR3: CASSPRRANTGELFF. The CDR3 bases are TGTGCCAGCAGCCCTCGACGGGCGAACACCGGGGAGCTGTTTTTT.